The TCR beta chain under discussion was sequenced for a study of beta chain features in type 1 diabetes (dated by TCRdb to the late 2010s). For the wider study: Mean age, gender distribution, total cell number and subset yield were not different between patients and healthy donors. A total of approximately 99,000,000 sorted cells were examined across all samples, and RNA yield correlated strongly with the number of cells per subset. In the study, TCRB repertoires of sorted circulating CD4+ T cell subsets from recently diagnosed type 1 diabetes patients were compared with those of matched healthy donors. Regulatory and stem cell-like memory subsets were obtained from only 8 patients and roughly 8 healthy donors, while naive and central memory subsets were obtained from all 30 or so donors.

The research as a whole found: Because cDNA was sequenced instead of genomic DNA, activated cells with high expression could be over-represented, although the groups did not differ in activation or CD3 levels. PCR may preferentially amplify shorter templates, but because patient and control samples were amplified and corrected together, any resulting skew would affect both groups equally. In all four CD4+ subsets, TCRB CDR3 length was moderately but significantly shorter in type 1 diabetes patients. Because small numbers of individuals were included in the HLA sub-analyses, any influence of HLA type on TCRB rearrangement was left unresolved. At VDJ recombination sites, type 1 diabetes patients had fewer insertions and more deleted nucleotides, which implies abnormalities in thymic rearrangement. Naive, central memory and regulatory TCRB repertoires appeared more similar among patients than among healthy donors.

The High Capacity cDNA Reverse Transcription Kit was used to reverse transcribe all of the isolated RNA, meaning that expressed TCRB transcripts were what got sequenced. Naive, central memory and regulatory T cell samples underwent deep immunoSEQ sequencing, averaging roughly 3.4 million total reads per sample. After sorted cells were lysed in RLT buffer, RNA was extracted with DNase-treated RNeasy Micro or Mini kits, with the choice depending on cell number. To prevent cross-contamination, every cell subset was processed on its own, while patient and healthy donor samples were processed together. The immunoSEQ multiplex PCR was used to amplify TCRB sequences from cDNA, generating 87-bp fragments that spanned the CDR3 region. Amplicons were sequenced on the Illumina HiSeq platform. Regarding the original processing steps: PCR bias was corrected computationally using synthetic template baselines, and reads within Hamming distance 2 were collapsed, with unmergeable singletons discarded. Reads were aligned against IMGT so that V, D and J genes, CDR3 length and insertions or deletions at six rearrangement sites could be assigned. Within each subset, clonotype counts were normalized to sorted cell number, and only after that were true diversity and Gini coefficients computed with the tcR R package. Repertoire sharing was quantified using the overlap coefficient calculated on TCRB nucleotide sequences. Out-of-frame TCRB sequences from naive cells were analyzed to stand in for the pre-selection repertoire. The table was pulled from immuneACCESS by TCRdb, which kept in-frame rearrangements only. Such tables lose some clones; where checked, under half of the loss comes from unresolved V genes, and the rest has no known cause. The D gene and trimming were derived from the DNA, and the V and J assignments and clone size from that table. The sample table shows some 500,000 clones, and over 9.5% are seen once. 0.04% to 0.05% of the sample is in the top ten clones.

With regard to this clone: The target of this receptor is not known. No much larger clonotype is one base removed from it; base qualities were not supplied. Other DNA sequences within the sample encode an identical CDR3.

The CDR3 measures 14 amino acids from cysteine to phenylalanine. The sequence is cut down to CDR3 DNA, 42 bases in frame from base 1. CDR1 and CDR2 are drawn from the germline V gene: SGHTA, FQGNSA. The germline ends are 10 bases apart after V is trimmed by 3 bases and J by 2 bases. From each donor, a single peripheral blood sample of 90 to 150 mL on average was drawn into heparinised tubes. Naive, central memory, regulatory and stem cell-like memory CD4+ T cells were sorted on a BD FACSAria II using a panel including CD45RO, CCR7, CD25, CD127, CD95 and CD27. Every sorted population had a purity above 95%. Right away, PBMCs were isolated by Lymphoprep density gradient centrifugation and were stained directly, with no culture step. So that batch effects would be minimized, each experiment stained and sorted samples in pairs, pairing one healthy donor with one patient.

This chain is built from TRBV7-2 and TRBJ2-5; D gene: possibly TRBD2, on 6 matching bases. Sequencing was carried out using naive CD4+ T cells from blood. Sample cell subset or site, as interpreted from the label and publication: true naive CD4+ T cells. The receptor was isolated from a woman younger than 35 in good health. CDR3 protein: CASSLAGPQETQYF. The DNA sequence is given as TGTGCCAGCAGCTTGGCGGGACCTCAAGAGACCCAGTACTTC.